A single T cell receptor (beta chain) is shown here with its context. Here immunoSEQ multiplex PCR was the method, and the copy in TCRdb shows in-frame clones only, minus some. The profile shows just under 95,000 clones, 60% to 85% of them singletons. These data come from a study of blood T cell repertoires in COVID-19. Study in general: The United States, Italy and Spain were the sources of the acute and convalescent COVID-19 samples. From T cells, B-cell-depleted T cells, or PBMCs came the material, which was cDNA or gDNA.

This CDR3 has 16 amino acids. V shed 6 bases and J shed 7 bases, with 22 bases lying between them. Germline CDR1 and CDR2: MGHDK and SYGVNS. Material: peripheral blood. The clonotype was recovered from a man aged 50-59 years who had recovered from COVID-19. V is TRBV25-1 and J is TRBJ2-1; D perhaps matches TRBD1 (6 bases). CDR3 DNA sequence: TGTGCCAGCAGAAGACCCGGAACAGGGTTTTATAATGAGCAGTTCTTC. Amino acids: CASRRPGTGFYNEQFF.